This T cell receptor (beta chain) was profiled in a study of identifying expanded T cells in peripheral blood. This clone was observed a few times. Generated by immunoSEQ multiplex PCR, the TCRdb table keeps only in-frame clones and is missing some. The top ten hold under 6% of the sample, which has about 94,000 clones, nearly 90% seen once. The material sequenced was blood. The sequence came from a person aged 18 to 75 in good health.

The CDR3 region is CAINPRNSYNEQFF. The CDR3 nucleotides read TGTGCCATCAATCCGCGGAACTCCTACAATGAGCAGTTCTTC. This chain links TRBV10-3 with TRBJ2-1, with no clear D. Trimming left V 7 bases short and J 0 bases short, with 10 bases between. The CDR3 extends over 14 amino acids. From germline, CDR1 is ENHRY and CDR2 SYGVKD.